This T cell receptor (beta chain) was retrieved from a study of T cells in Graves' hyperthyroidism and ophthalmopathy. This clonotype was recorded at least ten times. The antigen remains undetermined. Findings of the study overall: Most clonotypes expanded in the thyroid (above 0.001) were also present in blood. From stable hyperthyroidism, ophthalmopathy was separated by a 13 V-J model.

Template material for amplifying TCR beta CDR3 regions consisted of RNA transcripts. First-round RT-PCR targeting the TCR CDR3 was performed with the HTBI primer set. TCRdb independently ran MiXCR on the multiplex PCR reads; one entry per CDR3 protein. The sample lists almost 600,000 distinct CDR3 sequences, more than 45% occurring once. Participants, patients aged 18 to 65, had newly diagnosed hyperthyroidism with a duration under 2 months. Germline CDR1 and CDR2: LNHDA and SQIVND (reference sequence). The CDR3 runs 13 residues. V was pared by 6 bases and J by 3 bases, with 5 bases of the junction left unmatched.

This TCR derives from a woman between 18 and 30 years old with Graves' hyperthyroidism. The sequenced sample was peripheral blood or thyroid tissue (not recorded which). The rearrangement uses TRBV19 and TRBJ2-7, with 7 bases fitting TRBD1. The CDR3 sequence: CASSRQGNYEQYF. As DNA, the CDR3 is TGTGCCAGTAGCCGACAGGGAAACTACGAGCAGTACTTC.